These 20 T cell receptor beta chains share one sample of origin, sequenced in a study of shared clonotypes between healthy human individuals. The table came from immunoSEQ multiplex PCR; TCRdb's copy has only in-frame clones and leaves some out. Of over 1.4 million clones listed, around 97% are singletons. The sample was naive CD4+ T cells sorted from blood. Subset meaning: CD45RA+ positively selected. The receptors were gathered from a man aged 25-45 years in good health.

The chain combines TRBV5-1 with TRBJ2-2, with unresolved D. Trimming cost V 4 bases and J 4 bases, with 17 bases left between them. The CDR3 is 16 amino acids. The germline V gene has CDR1 SGHRS and CDR2 YFSETQ. This chain's CDR3 is CASSRTAGQSTGELFF. In DNA, the CDR3 is TGCGCCAGCAGCCGAACCGCCGGGCAGAGCACCGGGGAGCTGTTTTTT.

This chain joins TRBV25-1 and TRBJ2-2; unclear D gene. Trimming removed 2 bases at V and 2 bases at J, with 3 bases between. CDR3 length: 13 residues. Germline V gene data show CDR1 as MGHDK and CDR2 as SYGVNS. The DNA for the CDR3 is TGTGCCAGCAGTGAACCAAACACCGGGGAGCTGTTTTTT. Protein: CASSEPNTGELFF.

V is TRBV2 and J is TRBJ1-1; 7 bases are shared with TRBD1. This CDR3 is 13 amino acids long. V shed 8 bases and J 6 bases; nucleotides not matched to a gene: 9. Per germline, CDR1 SNHLY and CDR2 FYNNEI. The CDR3 bases are TGTGCCAGCCAACGAGACAGGGCTGCTGAAGCTTTCTTT. This translates into CASQRDRAAEAFF.

This clone has just a few counts. V is TRBV5-4 and J is TRBJ1-1; D unresolved. The CDR3 sequence is 13 residues long. Trimming stripped 3 bases from V and 7 bases from J, with 13 bases between. Per the germline V gene, CDR1 is SGHNT and CDR2 is YYREEE (reference sequence). CDR3 sequence: CASSSWLAHEAFF. The CDR3 bases are TGTGCCAGCAGCTCATGGTTAGCCCATGAAGCTTTCTTT.

V and J are TRBV7-8 and TRBJ2-7; D is possibly TRBD1 (6 bases). V gave up 4 bases and J gave up 2 bases, with 21 bases separating them. From germline, CDR1 is SGHVS and CDR2 FQNEAQ. The CDR3 runs to 17 residues. CDR3 nucleotide sequence: TGTGCCAGCAGCTCCACCACAGGGATATTATGGGCCTACGAGCAGTACTTC. This codes for CASSSTTGILWAYEQYF.

This clone was counted once. In the same sample, other DNA sequences code for this CDR3. This chain connects TRBV7-3 to TRBJ2-2; D is unclear. This CDR3 spans 12 amino acids. The V gene's germline CDR1 is SGHTA and CDR2 FQGTGA. V lost 5 bases and J 2 bases, leaving 3 bases between the germline ends. CDR3 protein: CASSPNTGELFF. The CDR3 DNA follows: TGTGCCAGCAGCCCTAACACCGGGGAGCTGTTTTTT.

V gene TRBV7-9 combines with J gene TRBJ2-3; D ambiguous. The germline V gene has CDR1 SEHNR and CDR2 FQNEAQ (reference sequence). The CDR3 is 14 residues long. V lost 4 bases, J lost 4 bases, and 12 bases lay in between. The CDR3 here is CASSSSRNADTQYF. CDR3 DNA: TGTGCCAGCAGCTCTTCAAGGAACGCAGATACGCAGTATTTT.

This chain joins TRBV29-1 and TRBJ1-1; TRBD1 aligns across 7 bases. Germline CDR1 reads SQVTM; CDR2 reads ANQGSEA. The CDR3 length is 14 residues. Trimming took 1 base from V and 4 from J; bases not matched to a gene: 6. The CDR3 region is CSVEGRQGLTEAFF. CDR3 nucleotides: TGCAGCGTTGAAGGGAGACAGGGTCTCACTGAAGCTTTCTTT.

The table lists this clone with a count of one. This rearrangement joins TRBV7-2 to TRBJ2-7; D not certain. The length of the CDR3 is 13 residues. Between the trimmed V and J ends, which lost 1 base and 7 bases, there was a span of 11 bases. From germline, CDR1 is SGHTA and CDR2 FQGNSA. CDR3 in DNA: TGTGCCAGCAGCTTAGGCGGCTTTTTTGAGCAGTACTTC. This sequence encodes CASSLGGFFEQYF.

J is TRBJ1-1 and V is TRBV5-1; perhaps TRBD1 as D (6 bases). Germline CDR1 is SGHRS and CDR2 is YFSETQ. The CDR3 has 15 amino acids. Trimming pared 0 bases from V and 1 base from J, leaving 10 bases between. The CDR3 DNA reads TGCGCCAGCAGCTTGGTAACAGGGTCGAACACTGAAGCTTTCTTT. Its translation is CASSLVTGSNTEAFF.

The chain uses TRBV18 and TRBJ2-2, with a possible D match to TRBD1 (6 bases). Germline CDR1 reads KGHSH; CDR2 reads LQKENI. The CDR3 contains 17 residues. V shed 1 base and J shed 4 bases, with 16 bases lying between them. CDR3 loop: CASSPQWGLESTGELFF. In DNA, the CDR3 is TGTGCCAGCTCACCACAATGGGGGCTGGAGAGCACCGGGGAGCTGTTTTTT.

The chain uses TRBV7-9 and TRBJ1-4; a weak D match, TRBD1 (5 bases). Germline V lookup: CDR1 SEHNR, CDR2 FQNEAQ (reference sequence). Between the trimmed V and J ends, which lost 3 bases and 6 bases, there was a span of 11 bases. The CDR3 runs 14 residues. The CDR3 loop is CASSFQGRDEKLFF. The CDR3 DNA is TGTGCCAGCAGCTTTCAGGGTCGGGATGAAAAACTGTTTTTT. Combining the CDR3 with reference TRBV7-9 and TRBJ1-4 gives the whole variable domain DTGVSQNPRHKITKRGQNVTFRCDPISEHNRLYWYRQTLGQGPEFLTYFQNEAQLEKSRLLSDRFSAERPKGSFSTLEIQRTEQGDSAMYLCASSFQGRDEKLFFGSGTQLSVL.

The chain couples TRBV11-3 to TRBJ2-7; D unresolved. V lost 1 base and J lost 3, with 7 bases in between. The CDR3 runs to 13 residues. Germline V gene lookup returns CDR1 SGHNT and CDR2 YENEEA. This chain's CDR3 is CASSLGPNYEQYF. CDR3 DNA sequence: TGTGCCAGCAGCTTAGGGCCTAACTACGAGCAGTACTTC.

The chain has TRBV9 and TRBJ1-5; D call uncertain. CDR1 and CDR2 (germline): SGDLS, YYNGEE. V was cut by 0 bases and J by 9 bases, with 7 bases left in between. This CDR3 contains 12 residues. The CDR3 bases are TGTGCCAGCAGCGTAGGAGAGGGGCCCCAGCATTTT. It is translated as CASSVGEGPQHF.

This chain uses TRBV11-2 with TRBJ1-1, with TRBD1 matching over 7 bases. CDR1 is SGHAT and CDR2 is FQNNGV in the germline V gene. The CDR3 is 15 amino acids. The V gene end was trimmed by 5 bases and the J gene end by 2 bases; junction bases not matched to a gene: 8. CDR3: CASSPWTGGNTEAFF. CDR3 DNA: TGTGCCAGCAGCCCATGGACAGGAGGAAACACTGAAGCTTTCTTT.

The rearrangement uses TRBV25-1 and TRBJ2-3; D is unclear. The CDR3 spans 16 residues. V shed 4 bases and J shed 11 bases, with 25 bases lying between them. The germline V gene has CDR1 MGHDK and CDR2 SYGVNS. The CDR3 DNA reads TGTGCCAGCAGTGGCCGGTTTTTGACCCTGGCAGATGGGCAGTATTTT. This encodes CASSGRFLTLADGQYF. Full variable domain (remainder filled in from reference TRBV25-1 and TRBJ2-3): EADIYQTPRYLVIGTGKKITLECSQTMGHDKMYWYQQDPGMELHLIHYSYGVNSTEKGDLSSESTVSRIRTEHFPLTLESARPSHTSQYLCASSGRFLTLADGQYFGPGTRLTVL.

The chain has TRBV5-1 and TRBJ2-7; 8 nucleotides match TRBD2. The V segment lost 4 bases and the J segment 2 bases; nucleotides outside the gene matches: 14. This CDR3 has 17 amino acids. CDR1 is SGHRS and CDR2 is YFSETQ in the germline V gene. The CDR3 DNA sequence: TGCGCCAGCAGCCCCCTTCTTTCAAGCGGGGGAGCCTACGAGCAGTACTTC. Translated, it gives CASSPLLSSGGAYEQYF.

The rearrangement uses TRBV18 and TRBJ2-2; D perhaps matches TRBD1 (5 bases). The germline gives CDR1 KGHSH, CDR2 LQKENI. This CDR3 is 17 amino acids long. V was pared by 1 base and J by 0 bases, with 12 bases between. The CDR3 sequence: CASSPLSGATNTGELFF. CDR3 bases: TGTGCCAGCTCACCACTGTCTGGGGCAACGAACACCGGGGAGCTGTTTTTT.

The V gene is TRBV7-9, the J gene TRBJ2-7, with D unresolved. The V gene's germline CDR1 is SEHNR and CDR2 FQNEAQ (reference sequence). The CDR3 sequence is 13 residues long. V was trimmed by 4 bases and J by 2 bases, leaving 9 bases between them. The CDR3 loop is CASSSNPPYEQYF. The CDR3 nucleotides are TGTGCCAGCAGCTCCAATCCCCCCTACGAGCAGTACTTC.

This chain uses TRBV2 with TRBJ2-1; D ambiguous. This CDR3 has 12 residues. Germline lookup yields CDR1 SNHLY and CDR2 FYNNEI. V was cut by 7 bases and J by 7 bases, with 11 bases left in between. CDR3 loop: CASKFSQNEQFF. In DNA, the CDR3 is TGTGCCAGCAAATTTAGCCAGAATGAGCAGTTCTTC.